The clone carrying this TCR beta chain was picked up many times. Its antigen is still unknown. The record originates from a study of tumor-infiltrating lymphocytes in primary liver carcinoma. General observations from the study: Against blood, tumors held a significantly higher top-250-clone fraction (p = 0.039). Overlap between tumor regions exceeded overlap of tumor with adjacent tissue or blood.

V lost 6 bases, J lost 1 base, and 4 bases lay in between. Germline values: CDR1 MNHEY, CDR2 SVGEGT. The CDR3 totals 11 residues. With 500 to 650 ng total RNA as template and a constant-region primer, TCR beta cDNA was made. Each TCR beta library was derived from three nested multiplex PCR rounds that employed slightly modified ARM-PCR. The first two PCR rounds, around 11 cycles each, used TRBV1-TRBV30 forward primers and a C-beta reverse primer. Via MiXCR, TCRdb re-called the multiplex PCR reads, giving one row per CDR3 protein. The sample contains about 54,000 distinct CDR3 sequences, about 80% of which appear only once. Co-extracting RNA and DNA was done with about 17-30 mg of unsorted bulk tissue as input. Every patient in the cohort had a primary liver carcinoma. That carcinoma was treated by surgical resection.

This chain connects TRBV6-2 or TRBV6-3 to TRBJ2-7; D remains ambiguous. The source of this sequence is a middle-aged man with primary liver carcinoma and hepatitis B virus infection. Material for sequencing was liver tumor tissue from sampling region 2. Subset described: tumor region T2, inferior pole. CDR3 nucleotides: TGTGCCAGCAGCCCTTCCTACGAGCAGTACTTC. It codes for CASSPSYEQYF.